The clone carrying this T cell receptor (beta chain) was counted ten times or more. The antigen is unknown. Time point reported: longitudinal time-point 3. The data are from a study of neurological immune-mediated disorders. Study results and caveats: A possible signature was seen in one related-CDR3 cluster, into which phylogenetic grouping placed the repertoires of 18 of 34 multiple sclerosis patients. Across subjects, no CDR3 amino acid sequence appeared in expanded clones of more than one subject, a finding that suggested private repertoires in all groups.

5'RACE employing 10-nucleotide random UMIs yielded the cDNA. In TCRdb, the 5' RACE reads were re-called with MiXCR into one record per CDR3 protein. The sample contains about 80,000 distinct CDR3 sequences, around 4.5% of which appear only once. Germline values: CDR1 SQVTM, CDR2 ANQGSEA. The V and J ends lost 8 bases and 5 bases respectively, with 18 bases between them. The CDR3 runs 13 residues. The source of this sequence is a woman aged 55-70 years with multiple sclerosis. The chain carries TRBV29-1 and TRBJ2-5; D may correspond to TRBD1 or TRBD2 (5 bases each). Source material: PBMCs. The CDR3 is CSTRGVPAETQYF. The CDR3 nucleotides are TGCAGCACCAGAGGGGTACCCGCGGAGACCCAGTACTTC.